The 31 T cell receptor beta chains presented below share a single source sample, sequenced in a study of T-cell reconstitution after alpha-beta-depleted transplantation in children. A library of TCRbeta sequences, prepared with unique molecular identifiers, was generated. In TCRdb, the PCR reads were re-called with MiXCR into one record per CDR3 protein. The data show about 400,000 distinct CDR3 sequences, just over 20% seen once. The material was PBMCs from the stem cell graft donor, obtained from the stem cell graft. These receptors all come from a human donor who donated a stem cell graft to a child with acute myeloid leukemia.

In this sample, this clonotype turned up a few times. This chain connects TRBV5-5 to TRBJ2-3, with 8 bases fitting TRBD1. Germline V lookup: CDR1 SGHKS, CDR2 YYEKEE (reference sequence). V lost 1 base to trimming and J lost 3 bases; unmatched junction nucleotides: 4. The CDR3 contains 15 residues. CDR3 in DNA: TGTGCCAGCAGCTTGTGGCAGGGGGCAACAGATACGCAGTATTTT. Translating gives CASSLWQGATDTQYF.

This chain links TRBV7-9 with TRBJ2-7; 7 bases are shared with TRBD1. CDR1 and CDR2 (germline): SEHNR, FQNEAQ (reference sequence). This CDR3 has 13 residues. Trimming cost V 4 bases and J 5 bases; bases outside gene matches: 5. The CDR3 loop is CASSSQGKHEQYF. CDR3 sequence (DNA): TGTGCCAGCAGCTCACAGGGGAAGCACGAGCAGTACTTC.

The CDR3 sequence is CATSDQDSYEQYF. CDR3 nucleotides: TGTGCCACCAGTGACCAGGACTCCTACGAGCAGTACTTC. The chain is built from TRBV24-1 and TRBJ2-7; D is unresolved. Trimming cost V 4 bases and J 0 bases, with 6 bases left between them. This CDR3 has 13 amino acids. Germline V gene sequence: CDR1 KGHDR, CDR2 SFDVKD.

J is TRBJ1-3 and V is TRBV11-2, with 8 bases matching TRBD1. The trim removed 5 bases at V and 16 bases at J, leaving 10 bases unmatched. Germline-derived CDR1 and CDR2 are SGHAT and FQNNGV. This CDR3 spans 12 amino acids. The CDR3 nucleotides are TGTGCCAGCAGCCCTCAGGGGGCATCTCCGTATTTT. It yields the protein CASSPQGASPYF.

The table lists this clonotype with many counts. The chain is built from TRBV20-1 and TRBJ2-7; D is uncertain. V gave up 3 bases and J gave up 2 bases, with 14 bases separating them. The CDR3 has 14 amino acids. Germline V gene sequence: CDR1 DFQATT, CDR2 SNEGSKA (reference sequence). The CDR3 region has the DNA TGCAGTGCTAGTAAGCCTGCCGAACCCTACGAGCAGTACTTC. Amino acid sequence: CSASKPAEPYEQYF.

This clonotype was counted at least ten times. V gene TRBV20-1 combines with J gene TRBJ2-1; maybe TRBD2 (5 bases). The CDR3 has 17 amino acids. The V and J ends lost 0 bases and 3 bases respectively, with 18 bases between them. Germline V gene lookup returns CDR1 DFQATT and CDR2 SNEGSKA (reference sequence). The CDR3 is CSARDSSGDYYYNEQFF. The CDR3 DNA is TGCAGTGCTAGAGATAGTAGTGGTGACTATTACTACAATGAGCAGTTCTTC.

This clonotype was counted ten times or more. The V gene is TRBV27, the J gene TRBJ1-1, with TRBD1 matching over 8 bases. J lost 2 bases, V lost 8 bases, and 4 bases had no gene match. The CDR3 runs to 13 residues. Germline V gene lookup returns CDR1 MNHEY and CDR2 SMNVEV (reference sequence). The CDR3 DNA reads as TGTGCCAGCTCAGGGGGCATAAACACTGAAGCTTTCTTT. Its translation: CASSGGINTEAFF.

For the CDR3, the DNA is TGTGCCAGCAGTCCACGGGACATAAGAATTCTGGCGGGAGAATACGAGCAGTACTTC. Protein product: CASSPRDIRILAGEYEQYF. The chain is built from TRBV28 and TRBJ2-7; D may be TRBD2 (7 bases). The CDR3 sequence is 19 residues long. Germline CDR1 reads MDHEN; CDR2 reads SYDVKM. Trimming shortened V by 5 bases and J by 4 bases, and 30 bases separated the two germline ends.

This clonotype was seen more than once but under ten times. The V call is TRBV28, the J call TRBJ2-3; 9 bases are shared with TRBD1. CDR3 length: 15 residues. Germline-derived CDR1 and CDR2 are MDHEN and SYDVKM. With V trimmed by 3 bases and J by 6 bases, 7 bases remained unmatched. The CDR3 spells CASSFTTGGRDTQYF. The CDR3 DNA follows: TGTGCCAGCAGTTTTACGACAGGGGGTCGCGATACGCAGTATTTT. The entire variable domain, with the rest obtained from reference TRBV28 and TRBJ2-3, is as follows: DVKVTQSSRYLVKRTGEKVFLECVQDMDHENMFWYRQDPGLGLRLIYFSYDVKMKEKGDIPEGYSVSREKKERFSLILESASTNQTSMYLCASSFTTGGRDTQYFGPGTRLTVL.

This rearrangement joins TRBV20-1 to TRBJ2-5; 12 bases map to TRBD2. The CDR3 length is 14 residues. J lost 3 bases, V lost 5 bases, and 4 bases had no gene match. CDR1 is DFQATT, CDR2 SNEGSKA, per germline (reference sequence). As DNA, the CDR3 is TGCAGTGCTCCGCTAGCGGGAGGGGAAGAGACCCAGTACTTC. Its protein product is CSAPLAGGEETQYF.

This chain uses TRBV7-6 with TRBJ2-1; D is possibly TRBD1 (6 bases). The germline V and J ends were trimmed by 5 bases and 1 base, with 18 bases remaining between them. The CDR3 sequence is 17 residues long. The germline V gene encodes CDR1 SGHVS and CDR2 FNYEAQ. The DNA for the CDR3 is TGTGCCAGCAGCACCCTTGATTGGACAGCTTCCTACAATGAGCAGTTCTTC. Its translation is CASSTLDWTASYNEQFF.

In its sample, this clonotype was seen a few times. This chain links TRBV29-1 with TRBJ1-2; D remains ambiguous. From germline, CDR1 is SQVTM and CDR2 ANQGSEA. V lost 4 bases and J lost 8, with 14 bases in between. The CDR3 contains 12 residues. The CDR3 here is CSVAEPGGGYTF. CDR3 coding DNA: TGCAGCGTTGCAGAACCGGGCGGCGGCTACACCTTC.

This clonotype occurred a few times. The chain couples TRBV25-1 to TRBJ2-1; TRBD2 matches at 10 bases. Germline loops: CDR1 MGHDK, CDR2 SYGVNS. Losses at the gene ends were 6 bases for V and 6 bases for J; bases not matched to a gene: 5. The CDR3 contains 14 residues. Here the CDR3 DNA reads TGTGCCAGCAGAGCTAGCGGGAGCGGCAATGAGCAGTTCTTC. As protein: CASRASGSGNEQFF.

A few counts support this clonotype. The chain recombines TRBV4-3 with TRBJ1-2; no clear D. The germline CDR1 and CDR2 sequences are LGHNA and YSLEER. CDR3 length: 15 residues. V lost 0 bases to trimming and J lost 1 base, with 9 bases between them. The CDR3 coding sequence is TGCGCCAGCAGCCAAGATCCCCGGGATAACTATGGCTACACCTTC. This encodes CASSQDPRDNYGYTF.

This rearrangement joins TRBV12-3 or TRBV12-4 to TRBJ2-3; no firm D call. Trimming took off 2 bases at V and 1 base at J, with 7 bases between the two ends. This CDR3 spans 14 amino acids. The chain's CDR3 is CASSLLSRTDTQYF. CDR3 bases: TGTGCCAGCAGTTTATTAAGCCGCACAGATACGCAGTATTTT.

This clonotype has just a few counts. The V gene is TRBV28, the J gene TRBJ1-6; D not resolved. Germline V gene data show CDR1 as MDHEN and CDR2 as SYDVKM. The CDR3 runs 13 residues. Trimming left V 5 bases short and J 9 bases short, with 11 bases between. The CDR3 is CASSEPLGSPLHF. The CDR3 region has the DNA TGTGCCAGCAGTGAGCCCCTGGGTTCACCCCTCCACTTT.

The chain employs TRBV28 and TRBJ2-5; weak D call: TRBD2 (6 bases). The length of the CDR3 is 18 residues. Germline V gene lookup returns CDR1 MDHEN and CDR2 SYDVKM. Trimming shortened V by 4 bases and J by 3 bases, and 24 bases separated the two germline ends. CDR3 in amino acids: CASSSQSGTGVTKETQYF. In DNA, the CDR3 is TGTGCCAGCAGTTCACAGTCCGGGACTGGGGTTACCAAAGAGACCCAGTACTTC. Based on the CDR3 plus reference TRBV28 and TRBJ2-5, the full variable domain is DVKVTQSSRYLVKRTGEKVFLECVQDMDHENMFWYRQDPGLGLRLIYFSYDVKMKEKGDIPEGYSVSREKKERFSLILESASTNQTSMYLCASSSQSGTGVTKETQYFGPGTRLLVL.

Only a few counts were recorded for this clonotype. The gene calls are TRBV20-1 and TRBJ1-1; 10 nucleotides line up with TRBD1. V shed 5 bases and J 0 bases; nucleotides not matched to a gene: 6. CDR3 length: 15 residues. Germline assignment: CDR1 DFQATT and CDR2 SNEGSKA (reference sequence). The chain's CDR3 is CSASRQGALNTEAFF. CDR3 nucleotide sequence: TGCAGTGCTTCCCGACAGGGGGCCTTGAACACTGAAGCTTTCTTT.

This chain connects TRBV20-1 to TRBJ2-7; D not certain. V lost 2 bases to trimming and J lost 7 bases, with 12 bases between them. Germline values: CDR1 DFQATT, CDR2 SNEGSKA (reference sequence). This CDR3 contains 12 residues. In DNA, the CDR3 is TGCAGTGCTAGAAGGACCTGGGATGAGCAGTACTTC. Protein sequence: CSARRTWDEQYF.

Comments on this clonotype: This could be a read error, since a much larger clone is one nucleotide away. CDR3 amino acids: CSAPLQGTKNIQHF. In nucleotides, the CDR3 is TGCAGTGCTCCCTTACAGGGAACCAAAAACATTCAGCACTTC. The chain carries TRBV20-1 and TRBJ2-4; D is possibly TRBD1 (6 bases). The CDR3 consists of 14 residues. From germline, CDR1 is DFQATT and CDR2 SNEGSKA (reference sequence).

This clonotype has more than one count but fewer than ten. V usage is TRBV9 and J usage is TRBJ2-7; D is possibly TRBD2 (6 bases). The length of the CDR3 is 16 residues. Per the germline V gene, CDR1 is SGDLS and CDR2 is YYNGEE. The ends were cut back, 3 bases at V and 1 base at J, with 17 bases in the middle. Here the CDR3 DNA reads TGTGCCAGCAGCGCCGCTTCTAGCGTCACGTCCTACGAGCAGTACTTC. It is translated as CASSAASSVTSYEQYF.

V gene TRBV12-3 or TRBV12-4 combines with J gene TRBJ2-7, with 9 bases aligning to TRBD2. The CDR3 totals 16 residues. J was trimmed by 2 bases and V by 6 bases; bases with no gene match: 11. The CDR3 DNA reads TGTGCCAGCAGCCAAATTAGAGGGACTAGCCCCTACGAGCAGTACTTC. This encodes CASSQIRGTSPYEQYF.

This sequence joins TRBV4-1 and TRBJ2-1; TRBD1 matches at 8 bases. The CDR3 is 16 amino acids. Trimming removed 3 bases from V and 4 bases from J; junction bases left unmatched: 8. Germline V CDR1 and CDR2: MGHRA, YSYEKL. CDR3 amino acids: CASSQRTGLIYNEQFF. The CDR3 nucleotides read TGCGCCAGCAGCCAGAGGACAGGGCTAATATACAATGAGCAGTTCTTC.

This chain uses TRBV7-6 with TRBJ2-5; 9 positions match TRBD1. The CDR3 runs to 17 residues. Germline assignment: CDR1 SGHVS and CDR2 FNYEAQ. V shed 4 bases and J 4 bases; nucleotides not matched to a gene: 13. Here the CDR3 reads CASSSETTQGAGETQYF. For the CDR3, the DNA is TGTGCCAGCAGCTCCGAGACGACACAGGGGGCCGGAGAGACCCAGTACTTC. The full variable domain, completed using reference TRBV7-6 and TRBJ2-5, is GAGVSQSPRYKVTKRGQDVALRCDPISGHVSLYWYRQALGQGPEFLTYFNYEAQQDKSGLPNDRFSAERPEGSISTLTIQRTEQRDSAMYRCASSSETTQGAGETQYFGPGTRLLVL.

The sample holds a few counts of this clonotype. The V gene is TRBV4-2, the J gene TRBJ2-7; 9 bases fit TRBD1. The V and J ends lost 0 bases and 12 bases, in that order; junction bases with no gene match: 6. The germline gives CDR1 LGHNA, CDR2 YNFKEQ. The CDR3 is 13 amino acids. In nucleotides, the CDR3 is TGTGCCAGCAGCCAAGAAGGACAGGGGAGTATGTACTTC. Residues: CASSQEGQGSMYF.

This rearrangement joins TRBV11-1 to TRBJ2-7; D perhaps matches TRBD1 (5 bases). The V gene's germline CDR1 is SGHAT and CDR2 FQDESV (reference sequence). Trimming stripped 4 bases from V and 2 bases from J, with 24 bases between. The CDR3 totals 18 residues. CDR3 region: CASSSDSRDGKLAYEQYF. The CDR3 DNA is TGTGCCAGCAGCTCCGACAGCCGAGACGGAAAATTAGCCTACGAGCAGTACTTC.

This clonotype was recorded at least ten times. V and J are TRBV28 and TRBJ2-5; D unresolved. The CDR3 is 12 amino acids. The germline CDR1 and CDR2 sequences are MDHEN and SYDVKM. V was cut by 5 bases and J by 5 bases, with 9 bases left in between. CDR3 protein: CASSLLEETQYF. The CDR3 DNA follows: TGTGCCAGCAGTCTCCTCGAGGAGACCCAGTACTTC.

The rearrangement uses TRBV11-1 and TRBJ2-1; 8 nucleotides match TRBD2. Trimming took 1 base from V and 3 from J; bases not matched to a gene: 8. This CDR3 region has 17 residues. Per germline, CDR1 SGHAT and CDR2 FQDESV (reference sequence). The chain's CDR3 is CASSLGIGLAGYNEQFF. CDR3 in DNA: TGTGCCAGCAGCTTAGGTATCGGGCTAGCGGGCTACAATGAGCAGTTCTTC.

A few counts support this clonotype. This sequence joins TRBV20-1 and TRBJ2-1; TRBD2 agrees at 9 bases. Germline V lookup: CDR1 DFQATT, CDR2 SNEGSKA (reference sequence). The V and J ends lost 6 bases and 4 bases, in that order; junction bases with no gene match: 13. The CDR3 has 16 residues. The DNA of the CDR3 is TGCAGTGCCAACTTCCACGGACTAGCGACATACAATGAGCAGTTCTTC. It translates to CSANFHGLATYNEQFF.

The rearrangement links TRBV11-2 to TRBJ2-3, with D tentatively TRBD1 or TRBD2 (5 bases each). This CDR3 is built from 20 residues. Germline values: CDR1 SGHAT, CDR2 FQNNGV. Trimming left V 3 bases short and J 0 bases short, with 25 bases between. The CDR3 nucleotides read TGTGCCAGCAGCTTGGGTTGGGACGGACGGATCCCAACTAGCACAGATACGCAGTATTTT. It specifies CASSLGWDGRIPTSTDTQYF.

The CDR3 DNA follows: TGCGCCAGCAGCTTGGATCAGACCGGAAAGACCCAGTACTTC. Encoded protein: CASSLDQTGKTQYF. The chain uses TRBV5-1 and TRBJ2-5; D call uncertain. Germline V gene sequence: CDR1 SGHRS, CDR2 YFSETQ. Trimming removed 0 bases at V and 6 bases at J, with 12 bases between. The CDR3 is 14 amino acids.